The T cell receptor beta chain under discussion was sequenced for a study of CD8 T cells in ankylosing spondylitis. The CDR3 is 15 residues long. Germline V lookup: CDR1 SGHAT, CDR2 FQNNGV. V lost 4 bases and J lost 6, with 16 bases in between. As to this clonotype: The antigen is unknown.

Molecular-barcoded quantitative 5'-RACE produced these TCR beta libraries. Using its own MiXCR run on the 5' RACE reads, TCRdb lists one record per CDR3 protein. This table has about 300,000 distinct CDR3 sequences, more than 9% appearing once. Findings and caveats of the study: Prior work had noted some motif variants in reactive arthritis blood and synovial fluid. What appeared characteristic of ankylosing spondylitis blood was a TCR beta motif of several highly homologous variants. It was reported that disease-linked clones were significantly enriched in matched ankylosing spondylitis synovial fluid.

Sequencing used blood, either unsorted or a sorted T cell fraction (not recorded which). J is TRBJ2-1 and V is TRBV11-2; a weak D match, TRBD1 (7 bases). The sequence was obtained from a female donor with ankylosing spondylitis or in good health (not recorded which). This chain's CDR3 is CASSSHPQGGNEQFF. The CDR3 nucleotides read TGTGCCAGCAGCTCGCATCCTCAGGGGGGCAATGAGCAGTTCTTC.